The 17 T cell receptor beta chains below all came from one sample that was sequenced in a study of T-cell memory formation after mild COVID-19. Using its own MiXCR run on the 5' RACE reads, TCRdb lists one record per CDR3 protein. The data show 250,000 to 300,000 distinct CDR3 sequences, around 15% seen once. Sequencing used PBMCs or a T cell subset sorted from them (not recorded which). The receptor set was obtained from a man younger than 35 who had mild COVID-19 (a few samples of this study predate the infection). Cell type and time point are not known.

This clonotype showed up many times. The V gene is TRBV7-9, the J gene TRBJ1-1; D is undetermined. V lost 7 bases to trimming and J lost 0 bases, with 9 bases between them. CDR3 length equals 13 residues. In germline, CDR1 is SEHNR, CDR2 FQNEAQ (reference sequence). CDR3: CASNPGLNTEAFF. The CDR3 DNA is TGTGCCAGCAATCCGGGGTTGAACACTGAAGCTTTCTTT.

V gene TRBV20-1 combines with J gene TRBJ2-7, with TRBD1 as a possible D gene (6 bases). The CDR3 is 14 amino acids. CDR1 is DFQATT and CDR2 is SNEGSKA in the germline V gene (reference sequence). The V end was cut by 3 bases, the J end by 4 bases, with 16 bases between. CDR3 protein: CSARRLGARYEQYV. The CDR3, as DNA: TGCAGTGCTAGGCGGTTGGGGGCGAGGTACGAGCAGTACGTC.

This clonotype has at least ten counts. This rearrangement joins TRBV5-1 to TRBJ2-1; the match to TRBD2 covers 10 bases. The CDR3 runs to 14 residues. V lost 5 bases to trimming and J lost 10 bases; unmatched junction nucleotides: 9. Germline V gives CDR1 SGHRS, CDR2 YFSETQ. CDR3 nucleotide sequence: TGCGCCAGCAGAGGGGGGACTAGCGTGGTCGAGCAGTTCTTC. Translated, it gives CASRGGTSVVEQFF.

The chain couples TRBV12-3 or TRBV12-4 to TRBJ1-2; tentatively, D is TRBD1 (5 bases). Trimming left V 5 bases short and J 8 bases short, with 12 bases between. The CDR3 extends over 12 amino acids. DNA for the CDR3: TGTGCCAGCAGTGGCGGGACCCAGGGCTACACCTTC. This encodes CASSGGTQGYTF.

This rearrangement joins TRBV20-1 to TRBJ2-2, with 8 bases lining up with TRBD1. CDR1 and CDR2 (germline): DFQATT, SNEGSKA (reference sequence). The CDR3 has 13 amino acids. The V gene end was trimmed by 2 bases and the J gene end by 7 bases; junction bases not matched to a gene: 3. CDR3 DNA sequence: TGCAGTGCTAGACAGGGGGCGTACGGGGAGCTGTTTTTT. It translates to CSARQGAYGELFF.

This clonotype came up a few times. The chain employs TRBV29-1 and TRBJ2-1; 7 bases match TRBD1. The germline V gene encodes CDR1 SQVTM and CDR2 ANQGSEA. This CDR3 is built from 13 residues. J gave up 5 bases and V 6 bases, and 7 bases lay outside the gene matches. The CDR3 coding sequence is TGCAGCGTCGCCGGGGACAGCCACAATGAGCAGTTCTTC. Protein: CSVAGDSHNEQFF.

This clonotype was observed a handful of times. The V call is TRBV28, the J call TRBJ2-7, with D possibly called TRBD1 or TRBD2 (5 bases each). CDR3 length: 15 amino acids. Trimming pared 5 bases from V and 2 bases from J, leaving 16 bases between. Germline values: CDR1 MDHEN, CDR2 SYDVKM. In DNA form, the CDR3 reads TGTGCCAGCAGTGGGAGATACCGGGGCGCCTACGAGCAGTACGTC. Amino acid sequence: CASSGRYRGAYEQYV.

The genes are TRBV29-1 and TRBJ2-7, with D perhaps matching TRBD1 or TRBD2 (5 bases each). This CDR3 comprises 14 residues. V was trimmed by 6 bases and J by 2 bases, leaving 17 bases between them. Germline V gene data show CDR1 as SQVTM and CDR2 as ANQGSEA. The DNA of the CDR3 is TGCAGCGTAAGACCGGGACGTTTAACCTACGAGCAGTACTTC. Its translation is CSVRPGRLTYEQYF.

This clonotype was counted only a few times. The chain recombines TRBV5-4 with TRBJ1-4; 9 bases map to TRBD1. The germline V gene encodes CDR1 SGHNT and CDR2 YYREEE (reference sequence). The CDR3 sequence is 15 residues long. The V segment lost 4 bases and the J segment 4 bases; nucleotides outside the gene matches: 5. CDR3 residues: CASSRRQGVNEKLFF. The CDR3 DNA reads TGTGCCAGCAGCAGAAGACAGGGGGTTAATGAAAAACTGTTTTTT.

This chain links TRBV11-1 with TRBJ2-3, with a possible D match to TRBD1 (5 bases). The CDR3 runs to 13 residues. Deletions cut 5 bases from V and 4 bases from J, with 10 bases between. Per the germline V gene, CDR1 is SGHAT and CDR2 is FQDESV (reference sequence). The CDR3, as DNA: TGTGCCAGCAGCCCCGACAGATCAGATACGCAGTATTTT. Its translation: CASSPDRSDTQYF.

V usage is TRBV5-1 and J usage is TRBJ2-7; 7 bases are shared with TRBD1. The V gene's germline CDR1 is SGHRS and CDR2 YFSETQ. The J segment lost 3 bases and the V segment lost 5 bases, leaving 8 bases of the junction unmatched. CDR3 length: 14 amino acids. Here the CDR3 reads CASRVQGSSYEQYF. The CDR3 bases are TGCGCCAGCAGAGTACAGGGGAGTAGCTACGAGCAGTACTTC.

Ten or more counts support this clonotype. This chain uses TRBV20-1 with TRBJ2-3; D may match TRBD1 or TRBD2 (5 bases each). Germline V lookup: CDR1 DFQATT, CDR2 SNEGSKA (reference sequence). This CDR3 spans 15 amino acids. V was pared by 3 bases and J by 1 base, with 14 bases between. The DNA of the CDR3 is TGCAGTGCTAGGGGGACCCCAGGACGCACAGATACGCAGTATTTT. This sequence encodes CSARGTPGRTDTQYF.

This chain links TRBV6-4 with TRBJ2-2; D gene ambiguous. Germline V lookup: CDR1 MRHNA, CDR2 SNTAGT. Trimming pared 1 base from V and 7 bases from J, leaving 7 bases between. The CDR3 is 13 amino acids. The DNA of the CDR3 is TGTGCCAGCAGTGACTTCGCCGGCGGGGAGCTGTTTTTT. Its protein is CASSDFAGGELFF.

The J gene is TRBJ1-2, the V gene TRBV5-1; TRBD1 aligns across 8 bases. Germline V gives CDR1 SGHRS, CDR2 YFSETQ. J lost 4 bases, V lost 2 bases, and 4 bases had no gene match. The CDR3 consists of 14 residues. CDR3 region: CASSFAGGGYGYTF. Written as DNA, the CDR3 is TGCGCCAGCAGCTTCGCAGGGGGCGGCTATGGCTACACCTTC.

The table lists this clonotype with many counts. This chain connects TRBV23-1 to TRBJ2-3; D gene ambiguous. TRBV23-1 is recorded as an ORF, its role being uncertain. The germline V and J ends were trimmed by 2 bases and 2 bases, with 11 bases remaining between them. The CDR3 is made up of 15 amino acids. CDR3 residues: CASSQESRDTDTQYF. CDR3 in DNA: TGCGCCAGCAGTCAAGAGTCCCGAGACACAGATACGCAGTATTTT.

The V call is TRBV29-1, the J call TRBJ2-5, with D perhaps matching TRBD2 (6 bases). V lost 7 bases and J lost 5, with 11 bases in between. The CDR3 runs to 11 residues. Germline loops: CDR1 SQVTM, CDR2 ANQGSEA. The CDR3 DNA follows: TGCAGCGGTGGACTACGGGAGACCCAGTACTTC. It yields the protein CSGGLRETQYF.

This clonotype was counted ten times or more. CDR3 protein: CASSQNPGTGGDEPQHF. The DNA of the CDR3 is TGTGCCAGCAGCCAGAACCCCGGGACAGGGGGAGACGAGCCCCAGCATTTT. The chain links TRBV4-2 to TRBJ1-5; 11 positions match TRBD1. The trim removed 3 bases at V and 8 bases at J, leaving 12 bases unmatched. Per germline, CDR1 LGHNA and CDR2 YNFKEQ. There are 17 residues in the CDR3.